The source of this T cell receptor (beta chain) is a study of response to subunit inactivated influenza vaccine. General study points: Only a handful of new T cells, the authors suggested, are recruited with each seasonal influenza vaccination.

Germline assignment: CDR1 SGHRS and CDR2 YFSETQ. V gave up 2 bases and J gave up 8 bases, with 11 bases separating them. The CDR3 runs 13 residues. Concerning this clonotype itself: The antigen is unknown.

TCRdb used MiXCR to reprocess the RT-PCR reads, holding one entry per CDR3 protein. The data contain under 850,000 distinct CDR3 sequences, around a sixth of them singletons. Here the sequenced sample was PBMCs from blood, taken roughly 5 days after vaccination. The clonotype originates from a man in his forties or fifties who received an inactivated influenza vaccine. The rearrangement uses TRBV5-1 and TRBJ2-4; D gene ambiguous. This CDR3 reads CASSLAPGHIQYF. DNA for the CDR3: TGCGCCAGCAGCTTAGCACCCGGGCACATTCAGTACTTC.